Following are 3 T cell receptor beta chains from one sample sequenced in a study of early T cells in non-severe SARS-CoV-2 infection. Each CDR3 protein is one row after TCRdb ran MiXCR on the 5' RACE reads. The sample consists of fewer than 85,000 distinct CDR3 sequences, roughly 12% of them appearing once. The specimen was whole blood. These receptors all come from an adult who was a healthcare worker with PCR-confirmed SARS-CoV-2 infection or an uninfected control (not recorded which).

This clonotype was seen many times. This rearrangement joins TRBV29-1 to TRBJ2-7, with a weak D call TRBD1 (5 bases). This CDR3 is built from 12 residues. The V and J ends lost 7 bases and 2 bases respectively, with 12 bases between them. From germline, CDR1 is SQVTM and CDR2 ANQGSEA. This CDR3 is CSAATETYEQYF. The CDR3 DNA sequence: TGCAGCGCTGCGACAGAGACCTACGAGCAGTACTTC.

Details on this clonotype: This may come from a read error, since a much larger clone is one base off. CDR3 coding DNA: TGTGCCAGCAGTGAACGGGGACAGTATACTAACTATGGCTACACCTTC. Its protein is CASSERGQYTNYGYTF. This sequence joins TRBV2 and TRBJ1-2; 7 bases map to TRBD1. The V gene's germline CDR1 is SNHLY and CDR2 FYNNEI. The CDR3 length is 16 residues. The junction had 6 bases not matched to a gene; V was cut back by 2 bases and J by 0 bases.

Many counts were recorded for this clonotype. V gene TRBV14 combines with J gene TRBJ2-2, with D perhaps matching TRBD2 (6 bases). The CDR3 loop spans 17 amino acids. Deletions cut 1 base from V and 5 bases from J, with 17 bases between. Per germline, CDR1 SGHDN and CDR2 FVKESK. CDR3 sequence reads: CASSQGPGGVRTGELFF. DNA of the CDR3: TGTGCCAGCAGCCAAGGTCCGGGCGGGGTGAGGACCGGGGAGCTGTTTTTT.